This T cell receptor beta chain was found in a study of blood T cell repertoires in COVID-19. Study as a whole: The United States, Italy and Spain supplied acute and convalescent COVID-19 samples. The cDNA or gDNA used as material had been derived from T cells, B-cell-depleted T cells, or PBMCs.

Authors' analysis steps: Reference gene primer amplification yielded estimated nucleated cell counts. Produced via immunoSEQ multiplex PCR; TCRdb's table is partial and in-frame only. V and J calls and clone size follow that table, whereas D and trimming were derived from the DNA. This sample carries approximately 50,000 clones, 70% to 90% of them seen once, and the ten largest clones take 2.5% to 3%. V lost 5 bases, J lost 0 bases, and 17 bases lay in between. The germline CDR1 and CDR2 sequences are SGHRS and YFSETQ. This CDR3 contains 16 residues. The chain combines TRBV5-1 with TRBJ1-1; TRBD1 might be the D (6 bases). This receptor was obtained from a woman older than 75 with acute or convalescent COVID-19. The sample comprised peripheral blood. The CDR3 region is CASRPLPGQVNTEAFF. The CDR3 coding sequence is TGCGCCAGCAGGCCGTTGCCGGGACAAGTGAACACTGAAGCTTTCTTT.